Listed here is a single TCR beta chain. What it binds is unknown. Primers: 60 Vbeta forward and 13 Jbeta reverse. Assay: immunoSEQ multiplex PCR; the TCRdb copy retains only in-frame clones and omits some. The data show about 130,000 clones, approximately 74% seen once. This sample was taken from a study of cytomegalovirus exposure and HLA in healthy donors. Findings of the study overall: Available immune exposure information was restricted to CMV serostatus only. Reports indicated that the classifier achieved high specificity and sensitivity in diagnosing cytomegalovirus status.

The material sequenced was PBMCs. This sequence was found in a man aged 35 to 55 in good health and CMV-seropositive.

In DNA form, the CDR3 reads TGTGCCAGCAGCTTAAACGGTGGACAGGGCTACAATGAGCAGTTCTTC. It codes for CASSLNGGQGYNEQFF. V and J are TRBV11-3 and TRBJ2-1, with TRBD1 identical over 8 bases. V shed 2 bases, J shed 3 bases, and the junction held 6 bases outside the gene matches. This CDR3 has 16 residues. Germline V gives CDR1 SGHNT, CDR2 YENEEA.